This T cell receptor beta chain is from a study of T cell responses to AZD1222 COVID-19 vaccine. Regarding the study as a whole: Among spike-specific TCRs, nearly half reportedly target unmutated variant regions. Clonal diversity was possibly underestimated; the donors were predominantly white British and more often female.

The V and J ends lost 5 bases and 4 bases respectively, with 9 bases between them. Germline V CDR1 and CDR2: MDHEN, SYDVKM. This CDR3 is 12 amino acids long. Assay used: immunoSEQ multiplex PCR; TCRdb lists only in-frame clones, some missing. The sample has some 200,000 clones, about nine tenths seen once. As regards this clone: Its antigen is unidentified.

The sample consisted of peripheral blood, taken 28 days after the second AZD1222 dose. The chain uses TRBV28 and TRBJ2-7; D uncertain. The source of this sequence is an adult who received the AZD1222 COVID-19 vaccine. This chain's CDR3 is CASSPSLYEQYF. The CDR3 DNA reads TGTGCCAGCAGTCCCTCCCTATACGAGCAGTACTTC.